A selection of T cell receptor beta chains follows, all from one sample in a study of T cell responses to AZD1222 COVID-19 vaccine. The table came from immunoSEQ multiplex PCR; TCRdb's copy has only in-frame clones and leaves some out. The sample holds fewer than 200,000 clones; approximately 94% are singletons and the top ten take roughly 1.7%. Sample: peripheral blood, taken 28 days after the second AZD1222 dose. The receptor set was obtained from an adult who received the AZD1222 COVID-19 vaccine. Both conserved end residues are trimmed from each CDR3.

v_call	j_call	cdr3_aa
TRBV6-5	TRBJ2-7	ASERNYEQY
TRBV19	TRBJ2-3	ASSDDGIGTDTQY
TRBV11-2	TRBJ2-3	ASSDGTSVSTDTQY
TRBV27	TRBJ1-2	ASSFMTGNGYT
TRBV19	TRBJ2-1	ASSRTSGTNEQF
TRBV25-1	TRBJ2-7	ASSGHNRGAYEQY
TRBV15	TRBJ1-5	ATSRDYEEQPQH
TRBV27	TRBJ2-5	ASSPTAWETQY
TRBV6-5	TRBJ1-6	ASSYRREPYNSPLH
TRBV13	TRBJ2-1	ASSPSGQGYPIEQF
TRBV5-1	TRBJ1-4	ASSFTGGNEKLF
TRBV6-6	TRBJ2-7	ASSYSIDRGDEQY
TRBV5-4	TRBJ2-5	ASSFAGIGETQY
TRBV6-1	TRBJ1-2	ASSDGGRRGYT